The present T cell receptor beta chain was sequenced within a study of Ad26.COV2.S vaccination and SARS-CoV-2 variants. Points from the study as a whole: Researchers cautioned that TCR breadth and depth analyses may have underestimated total T cell responses. Post-vaccination breadth of spike-specific CD8+ and CD4+ T cell responses was reportedly substantial.

Clones were sequenced by immunoSEQ multiplex PCR, and TCRdb holds only the in-frame ones, with some missing. Of 410,000 or so clones detected, 80% to 95% appear once; the ten largest clones hold 9.5% to 15%. From germline, CDR1 is LGHDT and CDR2 YNNKEL (reference sequence). V was shortened by 1 base and J by 4 bases, with 8 bases between the two germline ends. The CDR3 loop spans 14 amino acids. Noted treatment: some 20 received Ad26.COV2.S at low or high dose, single or two shots; five or six received placebo; per-sample allocation not given. The investigators took samples on day 63 after the first vaccine or placebo injection. The table lists this clone with a few counts. Its antigen is unidentified.

The chain joins TRBV3-1 (or the pseudogene TRBV3-2) to TRBJ1-5, with D hard to call. The sample consisted of peripheral blood, taken in a trial of Ad26.COV2.S vaccine versus placebo. This receptor was taken from a person aged 18-65 years who received the Ad26.COV2.S COVID-19 vaccine or a placebo. The CDR3 spells CASSQGGRNQPQHF. CDR3 bases: TGTGCCAGCAGCCAAGGTGGCAGGAATCAGCCCCAGCATTTT.